This TCR beta chain appears in the sequencing data of a study of a mutant IDH1 vaccine in newly diagnosed glioma. Assay: immunoSEQ multiplex PCR; the TCRdb copy retains only in-frame clones and omits some. This table holds 50,000 or so clones, over 75% found once. Germline CDR1 and CDR2: MNHEY and SMNVEV (reference sequence). V was cut by 5 bases and J by 0 bases, with 12 bases left in between. This CDR3 spans 15 amino acids. Time point meaning: week 5, during vaccination. It was 300 ug of mutant IDH1 20-mer peptide that made up each vaccine dose, given with topical imiquimod. Note on this clone: Its antigen is unknown.

This sequence originates from a woman in her 40s with glioma. This chain links TRBV27 with TRBJ2-3; a possible D gene is TRBD1 (6 bases). The sequencing here drew on PBMCs, taken from a glioma patient whose treatment included an IDH1 peptide vaccine. The CDR3 loop reads CASSPRGASTDTQYF. The CDR3 coding sequence is TGTGCCAGCAGTCCCAGGGGCGCGAGCACAGATACGCAGTATTTT.